This TCR beta chain came from a study of T-cell memory formation after mild COVID-19. Germline-derived CDR1 and CDR2 are SGHNT and YYREEE (reference sequence). V gave up 4 bases and J gave up 1 base, with 12 bases separating them. CDR3 length equals 15 residues. This clonotype was detected many times. It was 5'RACE with constant-segment primers that produced the TCR alpha and TCR beta cDNA libraries, which carried sample barcodes and UMIs. One entry per CDR3 protein, called by TCRdb with MiXCR from the 5' RACE reads. The sample holds under 300,000 distinct CDR3 sequences, 7.5% to 9.5% seen once. This sequence joins TRBV5-4 and TRBJ2-1, with D possibly being TRBD1 or TRBD2 (5 bases each). This sequence was found in a man younger than 30 who had mild COVID-19 (a few samples of this study predate the infection). Cell type and time point are not known. Specimen: PBMCs or a T cell subset sorted from them (not recorded which). CDR3 nucleotides: TGTGCCAGCAGCGGGGGAACCGCTTCCTACAATGAGCAGTTCTTC. Protein product: CASSGGTASYNEQFF.